The 27 T cell receptor beta chains below all came from one sample that was sequenced in a study of T cell repertoires in cytomegalovirus infection. A single record per CDR3 protein comes from TCRdb applying MiXCR to the reads. The top ten clones hold about 2.8% of a sample with approximately 750,000 distinct CDR3 sequences, less than 40% of them seen once. The sample taken for sequencing was PBMCs. Receptors were obtained from a human donor in good health (CMV status not recorded). Some clones in this sample may be carry-over from other donors' samples.

The sample holds a few counts of this clonotype. V is TRBV25-1 and J is TRBJ1-2, with D uncertain. The CDR3 has 14 amino acids. Germline CDR1 is MGHDK and CDR2 is SYGVNS. Trimming stripped 3 bases from V and 3 bases from J, with 11 bases between. CDR3 protein: CASSDYSSDYGYTF. CDR3 DNA: TGTGCCAGCAGTGATTACTCCTCAGACTATGGCTACACCTTC.

The chain employs TRBV7-6 and TRBJ2-1, with TRBD2 matching over 10 bases. The germline gives CDR1 SGHVS, CDR2 FNYEAQ. V trimming: 4 bases; J trimming: 4 bases; junction bases outside the gene matches: 4. The CDR3 length is 15 residues. This CDR3 is CASSSSGSLYNEQFF. The CDR3 DNA sequence: TGTGCCAGCAGCTCTAGCGGGAGCCTTTACAATGAGCAGTTCTTC. The full variable domain, in which reference TRBV7-6 and TRBJ2-1 provide the parts outside the CDR3, is GAGVSQSPRYKVTKRGQDVALRCDPISGHVSLYWYRQALGQGPEFLTYFNYEAQQDKSGLPNDRFSAERPEGSISTLTIQRTEQRDSAMYRCASSSSGSLYNEQFFGPGTRLTVL.

V gene TRBV14 combines with J gene TRBJ2-7, with TRBD2 identical over 12 bases. With 1 base clipped from V and 1 base from J, the junction kept 8 bases outside the gene matches. CDR3 size: 18 residues. CDR1 and CDR2 from the germline V gene are SGHDN and FVKESK. The CDR3 DNA is TGTGCCAGCAGCCAAGGTGGACTAGCGGGATCCTATTCCTACGAGCAGTACTTC. Amino acid sequence: CASSQGGLAGSYSYEQYF.

As to this clonotype: Mismatch with germline at one junction end may stem from a read error. J is TRBJ1-1 and V is TRBV28, with unresolved D. The CDR3 runs 13 residues. Germline lookup yields CDR1 MDHEN and CDR2 SYDVKM. This chain's CDR3 is CASSTVGNTDAFF. As DNA, the CDR3 is TGTGCCAGCAGTACAGTGGGTAACACTGACGCTTTCTTT.

V usage is TRBV28 and J usage is TRBJ2-7; D not certain. Trimming stripped 8 bases from V and 3 bases from J, with 11 bases between. Germline loops: CDR1 MDHEN, CDR2 SYDVKM. This CDR3 has 12 amino acids. The DNA of the CDR3 is TGTGCCAGCGGGCCAGCGCTCTACGAGCAGTACTTC. As protein: CASGPALYEQYF.

This clonotype was recorded at least ten times. The V call is TRBV7-8, the J call TRBJ1-6; TRBD1 matches at 9 bases. The CDR3 is 17 residues long. J gave up 1 base and V 5 bases, and 6 bases lay outside the gene matches. Looked up from germline, CDR1 is SGHVS and CDR2 is FQNEAQ. CDR3 sequence: CASSITGGSSYNSPLHF. CDR3 DNA: TGTGCCAGCAGCATAACAGGGGGCTCGTCCTATAATTCACCCCTCCACTTT.

This chain uses TRBV15 with TRBJ2-2; TRBD1 is a possible D gene (5 bases). This CDR3 comprises 13 residues. The germline V gene encodes CDR1 LNHNV and CDR2 YYDKDF (reference sequence). V lost 7 bases, J lost 4 bases, and 10 bases lay in between. The CDR3 loop is CATTRASTGELFF. The CDR3 coding sequence is TGTGCCACCACCAGGGCTTCCACCGGGGAGCTGTTTTTT.

This clonotype was seen repeatedly, ten times or more. V and J are TRBV7-2 and TRBJ2-1; 10 nucleotides line up with TRBD2. V trimming: 4 bases; J trimming: 6 bases; junction bases outside the gene matches: 6. The CDR3 covers 15 residues. CDR1 SGHTA and CDR2 FQGNSA come from the germline V gene. CDR3 in DNA: TGTGCCAGCAGCTGGACTAGCGGTACCCCCAATGAGCAGTTCTTC. It is translated as CASSWTSGTPNEQFF.

The rearrangement uses TRBV12-3 or TRBV12-4 and TRBJ1-5, with D unclear. The germline V and J ends were trimmed by 5 bases and 0 bases, with 14 bases remaining between them. The CDR3 has 16 residues. CDR3 residues: CASSPMGWYSNQPQHF. CDR3 sequence (DNA): TGTGCCAGCAGTCCGATGGGGTGGTATAGCAATCAGCCCCAGCATTTT.

The V and J genes are TRBV7-2 and TRBJ1-2; the D gene is possibly TRBD1 (6 bases). The CDR3 is 13 amino acids. V dropped 7 bases and J dropped 6 bases, with 15 bases sitting between them. Germline assignment: CDR1 SGHTA and CDR2 FQGNSA. The CDR3 coding sequence is TGTGCCAGCATCCACCTGAGGGGGGATGGCTACACCTTC. Protein: CASIHLRGDGYTF.

This clonotype was seen a handful of times. The chain couples TRBV28 to TRBJ2-2; 8 nucleotides line up with TRBD2. V was clipped by 4 bases and J by 0 bases; unmatched bases: 7. The CDR3 runs to 17 residues. In germline, CDR1 is MDHEN, CDR2 SYDVKM. The CDR3 is CASSWVIAGPNTGELFF. The DNA of the CDR3 is TGTGCCAGCAGTTGGGTTATAGCGGGGCCGAACACCGGGGAGCTGTTTTTT.

The sample holds a few counts of this clonotype. The rearrangement uses TRBV19 and TRBJ2-1, with 9 nucleotides matching TRBD1. The ends lost 4 bases at V and 0 bases at J; junction bases unmatched: 4. From germline, CDR1 is LNHDA and CDR2 SQIVND (reference sequence). This CDR3 spans 16 amino acids. The CDR3, as DNA: TGTGCCAGTAGTACGACAGGGGGGTACTCCTACAATGAGCAGTTCTTC. Translating gives CASSTTGGYSYNEQFF.

This clonotype was seen ten or more times. The gene calls are TRBV7-2 and TRBJ1-4; 7 bases are a match to TRBD1. The CDR3 spans 14 residues. After removal of 5 bases from V and 6 bases from J, the junction contained 6 bases not matched to a gene. Germline V gives CDR1 SGHTA, CDR2 FQGNSA. The DNA of the CDR3 is TGTGCCAGCAGCCCAGACAGGGCATATGAAAAACTGTTTTTT. Translating it yields CASSPDRAYEKLFF.

CDR3 loop: CASSLLKGEGSGKQETQYF. CDR3 DNA: TGTGCCAGCAGCTTATTAAAGGGAGAAGGGAGCGGGAAACAAGAGACCCAGTACTTC. The chain combines TRBV13 with TRBJ2-5; 7 positions match TRBD2. Germline V gives CDR1 PRHDT, CDR2 FYEKMQ (reference sequence). The CDR3 sequence is 19 residues long. Trimming took 2 bases from V and 2 from J; bases not matched to a gene: 17.

The chain couples TRBV7-9 to TRBJ2-4, with no clear D. The CDR3 sequence is 18 residues long. Trimming pared 4 bases from V and 0 bases from J, leaving 19 bases between. Germline V gene sequence: CDR1 SEHNR, CDR2 FQNEAQ (reference sequence). DNA for the CDR3: TGTGCCAGCAGCTCGTTCGCAGGTTCGGCCGAAGCCAAAAACATTCAGTACTTC. Translation gives CASSSFAGSAEAKNIQYF.

The chain has TRBV11-2 and TRBJ2-5, with 7 bases that match TRBD2. The CDR3 is 17 amino acids. Germline V gene data show CDR1 as SGHAT and CDR2 as FQNNGV. Trimming took 8 bases from V and 2 from J; bases not matched to a gene: 17. The CDR3 sequence is CASWGGRGRWGQETQYF. The DNA for the CDR3 is TGTGCCAGCTGGGGGGGTCGCGGGAGATGGGGGCAAGAGACCCAGTACTTC.

This clonotype occurred a few times. V usage is TRBV2 and J usage is TRBJ1-4, with a weak D call TRBD1 (5 bases). This CDR3 spans 14 amino acids. V lost 5 bases and J 8 bases, leaving 15 bases between the germline ends. Germline V CDR1 and CDR2: SNHLY, FYNNEI. The CDR3 nucleotides are TGTGCCAGCAGTTGGACACCCCAGGGAGAAAAACTGTTTTTT. It yields the protein CASSWTPQGEKLFF.

V usage is TRBV28 and J usage is TRBJ2-7, with 7 positions matching TRBD1. This CDR3 region has 14 residues. Unmatched junction bases numbered 3, after V lost 3 bases and J lost 1 base. Germline V gene lookup returns CDR1 MDHEN and CDR2 SYDVKM. The CDR3: CASSFDRASYEQYF. In DNA, the CDR3 is TGTGCCAGCAGTTTCGACAGGGCTTCCTACGAGCAGTACTTC.

The chain joins TRBV19 to TRBJ1-5, with 7 bases matching TRBD1. The junction had 5 bases not matched to a gene; V was cut back by 0 bases and J by 0 bases. This CDR3 is built from 17 residues. The germline CDR1 and CDR2 sequences are LNHDA and SQIVND (reference sequence). The CDR3 sequence is CASSIEQGTLSNQPQHF. In DNA, the CDR3 is TGTGCCAGTAGTATAGAACAGGGGACTCTTAGCAATCAGCCCCAGCATTTT.

This clonotype was seen a handful of times. V usage is TRBV11-2 and J usage is TRBJ2-5; 8 bases line up with TRBD1. This CDR3 spans 13 amino acids. CDR1 and CDR2 from the germline V gene are SGHAT and FQNNGV. The V segment lost 0 bases and the J segment 7 bases; nucleotides outside the gene matches: 1. This chain's CDR3 is CASSLEQGVTQYF. In DNA, the CDR3 is TGTGCCAGCAGCTTAGAACAGGGGGTGACCCAGTACTTC.

This clonotype showed up just once. Lacking the conserved final phenylalanine or tryptophan, this CDR3 likely reflects a read error. The V gene is TRBV23-1, the J gene TRBJ2-4, with D unresolved. TRBV23-1 is an ORF, and what it does is uncertain. V gave up 7 bases and J gave up 0 bases, with 7 bases separating them. The CDR3 runs 13 residues. CDR3 sequence reads: CASMSVAKNIQYC. The DNA for the CDR3 is TGCGCCAGCATGTCCGTAGCCAAAAACATTCAGTACTGC.

This rearrangement joins TRBV19 to TRBJ2-1; D might be TRBD1 or TRBD2, each matching 5 bases. Germline CDR1 and CDR2: LNHDA and SQIVND (reference sequence). The CDR3 spans 12 residues. Trimming removed 9 bases at V and 7 bases at J, with 13 bases between. CDR3 nucleotides: TGTGCCAGCAGGGACCACAAGAATGAGCAGTTCTTC. This encodes CASRDHKNEQFF.

The V call is TRBV4-2, the J call TRBJ2-1; the D is unclear. The V end was cut by 0 bases, the J end by 0 bases, with 12 bases between. The CDR3 is made up of 17 amino acids. Germline V gives CDR1 LGHNA, CDR2 YNFKEQ. In DNA, the CDR3 is TGTGCCAGCAGCCAAGATTCAACAAAGAGCTCCTACAATGAGCAGTTCTTC. Amino acid sequence: CASSQDSTKSSYNEQFF.

This clonotype was picked up a small number of times. J is TRBJ2-2 and V is TRBV12-3 or TRBV12-4; 8 bases are shared with TRBD1. V lost 6 bases to trimming and J lost 4 bases; unmatched junction nucleotides: 10. The CDR3 loop spans 16 amino acids. The CDR3 loop reads CASRRTGGSTTGELFF. CDR3 DNA sequence: TGTGCCAGCAGGAGAACAGGGGGAAGCACCACCGGGGAGCTGTTTTTT.

This clonotype has only a few counts. The CDR3 is CASSGGSSPNTGELFF. CDR3 DNA sequence: TGCGCCAGCAGCGGAGGAAGTAGTCCGAACACCGGGGAGCTGTTTTTT. The rearrangement uses TRBV4-1 and TRBJ2-2, with D perhaps matching TRBD2 (5 bases). The length of the CDR3 is 16 residues. Deletions cut 5 bases from V and 0 bases from J, with 13 bases between. Germline V gene data show CDR1 as MGHRA and CDR2 as YSYEKL.

In its sample, this clonotype was seen many times. This sequence joins TRBV20-1 and TRBJ2-1; the match to TRBD2 covers 11 bases. This CDR3 region has 14 residues. Germline V gene data show CDR1 as DFQATT and CDR2 as SNEGSKA (reference sequence). CDR3 sequence (DNA): TGCAGCGGGTCGGGACTAGCGGCCTACAATGAGCAGTTCTTC. It translates to CSGSGLAAYNEQFF.

This chain joins TRBV20-1 and TRBJ1-5; 7 bases are shared with TRBD1. The V gene end was trimmed by 1 base and the J gene end by 7 bases; junction bases not matched to a gene: 7. CDR1 is DFQATT and CDR2 is SNEGSKA in the germline V gene (reference sequence). The CDR3 is 14 residues long. The CDR3 reads CSARAGGGDQPQHF. CDR3 DNA: TGCAGTGCTAGAGCAGGGGGAGGGGACCAGCCCCAGCATTTT.